Described below is a single T cell receptor (beta chain) sequence and its context. What it binds is not known. This entry is derived from a study of cytomegalovirus exposure and HLA in healthy donors. 60 Vbeta and 13 Jbeta primers were used in PCR. Only in-frame clones appear in the TCRdb table, and some are missing; sequencing was by immunoSEQ multiplex PCR. In the table there are 150,000 to 200,000 clones, roughly 80% of which are singletons. Study-wide points: With later analysis, a missense DCLRE1C variant became linked to TCR beta V- and J-gene trimming. Prior analysis indicated that the majority of TCR beta V segments exhibited productivity approximately 90% or approximately 30% of the time.

This clonotype was sampled from a woman in her 40s in good health and CMV-seropositive. Sequenced sample: PBMCs.

CDR3 sequence: CSVSGEGEQYF. The CDR3 DNA sequence: TGCAGTGTTTCGGGAGAGGGCGAGCAGTACTTC. The chain joins TRBV20-1 to TRBJ2-7, with TRBD2 as a possible D gene (6 bases). The V gene's germline CDR1 is DFQATT and CDR2 SNEGSKA (reference sequence). V was clipped by 7 bases and J by 6 bases, with 13 bases between them. This CDR3 has 11 residues.